The T cell receptor (beta chain) described here comes from a study of T cell changes during pregnancy in multiple sclerosis. Germline V lookup: CDR1 SGHAT, CDR2 FQDESV (reference sequence). V dropped 5 bases and J dropped 4; count of bases not matched to a gene: 9. The CDR3 runs 15 residues. The repertoire was sequenced with immunoSEQ multiplex PCR; TCRdb's copy has only in-frame clones and lacks some. The table shows over 55,000 clones, with roughly 92% occurring only once. The sequencing here drew on CD8+ T cells from peripheral blood mononuclear cells, taken in the third trimester of pregnancy. The sequence came from a female donor in good health, enrolled as a control in a pregnancy study. The chain has TRBV11-1 and TRBJ2-3; TRBD2 matches 7 bases. The CDR3 DNA reads TGTGCCAGCAGCCCCCCTGCGGGGGACTCAGATACGCAGTATTTT. Amino acids: CASSPPAGDSDTQYF.